These T cell receptor beta chains were read from a single sample in a study of PD-1 blockade in classical Hodgkin lymphoma. Libraries were prepared by immunoSEQ multiplex PCR; TCRdb keeps only in-frame clonotypes and omits some of them. The data show tens of thousands of clones, with approximately 93% seen just once and about 3.9% held by the top ten. Sample: peripheral blood mononuclear cells (PBMCs). All receptors derive from a human donor with classical Hodgkin lymphoma. Both conserved end residues are part of each CDR3.

j_call v_call cdr3_aa
TRBJ1-2 TRBV29-1 CSVSQSEGPHYGYTF
TRBJ1-1 TRBV7-2 CASSLATEAFF
TRBJ1-2 TRBV28 CASFGQFRSGYTF
TRBJ1-2 TRBV5-5 CASSLVGEDCTF
TRBJ2-7 TRBV18 CASSDSQGSYEQYF
TRBJ2-1 TRBV5-1 CASSSRDSFSSSLNNEQFF
TRBJ2-1 TRBV27 CASSQPRGGVLFF
TRBJ2-1 TRBV5-1 CASSSLLAAPYNEQFF
TRBJ2-7 TRBV30 CACQWRGPNEQYF
TRBJ2-2 TRBV9 CASSVEAGREGTGELFF
TRBJ1-5 TRBV5-6 CASSWWVSRNQPQHF
TRBJ2-3 TRBV28 CASSDTGGSTDTQYF
TRBJ1-3 TRBV5-4 CASSLEGAAGNTIYF
TRBJ2-7 TRBV12-2 CASRLLKVPYEQYF
TRBJ2-3 TRBV5-1 CASSSLSGGVADTQYF
TRBJ2-5 TRBV7-2 CASSLVSRREETQYF
TRBJ2-7 TRBV5-6 CASSLLQGMGEQYF
TRBJ1-5 TRBV28 CASSPHRAVPSNQPQHF
TRBJ1-4 TRBV30 CAWGPQGTNEKLFF
TRBJ1-3 TRBV7-2 CASAGDSHSGNTIYF
TRBJ1-2 TRBV2 CAFRDTHYGYTF
TRBJ1-6 TRBV2 CASSVSRGQGSYNSPLHF
TRBJ2-5 TRBV4-1 CASSQVGGQGGATQYF
TRBJ1-1 TRBV5-5 CASSYTDRATEAFF
TRBJ1-2 TRBV7-2 CASSLVWVEGYTF
TRBJ2-2 TRBV29-1 CSVRVAGENTGELFF
TRBJ1-1 TRBV7-9 CASSLVWDRENTEAFF
TRBJ2-1 TRBV4-2 CASSLEEGVDEQFF
TRBJ1-2 TRBV5-1 CASSSEDRSNYGYTF
TRBJ1-4 TRBV9 CASSVLGQKNEKLFF
TRBJ1-1 TRBV6-5 CASSSHRGLTEAFF
TRBJ2-1 TRBV28 CASSSPYPGQGTDEQFF
TRBJ2-2 TRBV11-2 CASSLAGSGGELFF
TRBJ2-3 TRBV4-3 CASSLTFFPGLKTDTQYF
TRBJ2-3 TRBV5-1 CASSYSSPGQGSTDTQYF
TRBJ2-3 TRBV2 CASRTLGERSTDTQYF
TRBJ2-1 TRBV29-1 CSAQGDTFNEQFF
TRBJ1-2 TRBV28 CASSSPGQGVFGYTF
TRBJ1-1 TRBV4-1 CASRSWAAMNTEAFF
TRBJ2-3 TRBV10-3 CAISGGAGGVTDTQYF
TRBJ1-2 TRBV5-6 CASSLAGDGGYTF
TRBJ2-7 TRBV7-2 CASTKPGQGYEQYF
TRBJ1-2 TRBV28 CASTGTGGKYGYTF
TRBJ2-1 TRBV2 CASSENIAGASPDEQFF
TRBJ2-3 TRBV11-2 CASSHPVSDRELTTDTQYF
TRBJ2-2 TRBV11-3 CASSWLALEPTGELFF
TRBJ1-2 TRBV4-2 CASSQDMSGDYGYTF
TRBJ2-1 TRBV29-1 CSVDSLSSYNEQFF
TRBJ2-5 TRBV6-5 CASRLDGAGGEQYF
TRBJ1-5 TRBV19 CASRKPGYSNQPQHF
TRBJ1-2 TRBV27 CASSFDRGTGYTF
TRBJ1-1 TRBV4-1 CASSQVGRQREAFF
TRBJ1-5 TRBV6-5 CASSYSMAGPQHF
TRBJ1-6 TRBV7-9 CASSPGERALHF
TRBJ2-1 TRBV19 CASTLTSGGYNEQFF